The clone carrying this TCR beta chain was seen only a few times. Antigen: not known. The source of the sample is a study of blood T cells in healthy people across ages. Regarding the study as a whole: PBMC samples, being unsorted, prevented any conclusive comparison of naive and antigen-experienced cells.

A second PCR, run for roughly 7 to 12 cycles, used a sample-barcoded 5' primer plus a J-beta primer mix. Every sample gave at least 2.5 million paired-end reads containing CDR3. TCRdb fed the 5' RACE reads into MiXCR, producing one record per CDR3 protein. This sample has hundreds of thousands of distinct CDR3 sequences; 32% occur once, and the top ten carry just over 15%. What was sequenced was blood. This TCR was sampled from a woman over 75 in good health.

As DNA, the CDR3 is TGCGCCAGCAGCCCTCTGGGGCAGGCGAACACTGAAGCTTTCTTT. Translated: CASSPLGQANTEAFF. The genes are TRBV4-1 and TRBJ1-1, with D possibly TRBD1 on 5 matching bases. Trimming took off 4 bases at V and 1 base at J, with 13 bases between the two ends. Germline CDR1 and CDR2: MGHRA and YSYEKL. The CDR3 consists of 15 residues.